Listed below are T cell receptor beta chains from one sample, sequenced in a study of OX40 agonist ivuxolimab in advanced cancers. Data came from immunoSEQ multiplex PCR; TCRdb stores just in-frame clones and leaves some out. The table lists about 65,000 clones, roughly 89% of them singletons. The material was CD4+ or CD8+ T cells sorted from blood, obtained in a trial of the OX40 agonist ivuxolimab. These receptors were taken from an adult with an advanced solid tumor such as melanoma, head and neck, liver or kidney cancer. Both conserved end residues are part of each CDR3. The D gene is left open where the match is weak. Part of the rows lack a size; the others show once, few, many or a class for expanded clones.

v_gene,abundance,j_gene,d_gene,len,CDR3nt,CDR3aa
TRBV5-6,-,TRBJ2-3,TRBD2,16,TGTGCCAGCAGCCTACTAGCGGGGGCCCGAGGAGATACGCAGTATTTT,CASSLLAGARGDTQYF
TRBV5-1,-,TRBJ2-7,TRBD2,14,TGCGCCAGCAGGACTAGCGATTCTTCCTACGAGCAGTACTTC,CASRTSDSSYEQYF
TRBV11-2,-,TRBJ2-3,-,13,TGTGCCAGCAGCAACACTCGGTCTAATACGCAGTATTTT,CASSNTRSNTQYF
TRBV6-5,-,TRBJ1-4,-,13,TGTGCCGTAGGAAAGGCAACTAATGAAAAACTGTTTTTT,CAVGKATNEKLFF
TRBV14,-,TRBJ2-7,TRBD2,14,TGTGCCAGCAGCCGACGGGGGGGGTCCTACGAGCAGTACTTC,CASSRRGGSYEQYF
TRBV30,-,TRBJ2-5,TRBD2,15,TGTGCCTGGAGTCTCACTAGCGGGGTTCAGGAGACCCAGTACTTC,CAWSLTSGVQETQYF
TRBV5-1,-,TRBJ2-2,-,13,TGCGCCAGCAGCTTTGCGGGCACCGGGGAGCTGTTTTTT,CASSFAGTGELFF
TRBV7-2,once,TRBJ2-2,TRBD2,15,TGTGCCAGCAGCTTGGGACTAGGGCTCACCGGGGAGCTGTTTTTT,CASSLGLGLTGELFF
TRBV25-1,-,TRBJ2-3,TRBD1,15,TGTGCCAGCGGGATACCGGGACAGGGCAGTTTTACGCAGTATTTT,CASGIPGQGSFTQYF
TRBV27,-,TRBJ2-3,-,11,TGTGCCAGCAGTTTTGACAGCGCGCAGTATTTT,CASSFDSAQYF
TRBV11-2,-,TRBJ2-5,-,11,TGTGCCAGCAGCCCTATGGTGACCCAGTACTTC,CASSPMVTQYF
TRBV11-2,-,TRBJ1-2,-,13,TGTGCCAGCTACGGCGGGCCCGGCGGTGGCTACACCTTC,CASYGGPGGGYTF
TRBV18,few,TRBJ2-5,TRBD2,18,TGTGCCAGCTCACCAGGATTAGCGGGGGGACGTTACCAAGAGACCCAGTACTTC,CASSPGLAGGRYQETQYF
TRBV5-4,-,TRBJ2-7,TRBD1,14,TGTGCCAGCAGCCCGGACAGGGGAAATTACGAGCAGTACTTC,CASSPDRGNYEQYF
TRBV5-1,-,TRBJ1-6,-,15,TGCGCCAGCAGCTACCGGGCCGCAGGAGATTCACCCCTCCACTTT,CASSYRAAGDSPLHF
TRBV6-5,-,TRBJ1-1,TRBD1,13,TGTGCCAGCTCACCCGACAGGGCCCGTGAAGCTTTCTTT,CASSPDRAREAFF
TRBV2,-,TRBJ2-3,TRBD1,14,TGTGCCAGCAGTCGGGACAGAAGCACAGATACGCAGTATTTT,CASSRDRSTDTQYF
TRBV15,once,TRBJ1-2,-,16,TGTGCCACCAGCAGATTTGGGGCCCAGGGCGACGGCGGCTACACCTTC,CATSRFGAQGDGGYTF
TRBV7-9,once,TRBJ1-2,-,14,TGTGCCAGCAGCTTAGGTCAGATCTCCTATGGCTACACCTTC,CASSLGQISYGYTF
TRBV7-2,-,TRBJ2-5,-,16,TGTGCCAGCAGCTTAGCAGGGGACTGGGGGTTGGAGACCCAGTACTTC,CASSLAGDWGLETQYF
TRBV2,-,TRBJ1-5,-,14,TGTGCCAGCAGTGACAGGGGAGTAGGACAGCCCCAGCATTTT,CASSDRGVGQPQHF
TRBV6-1,-,TRBJ2-7,-,12,TGTGCCAGCAGTGGAGACGGACTTGGACAGTACTTC,CASSGDGLGQYF
TRBV13,-,TRBJ1-6,-,16,TGTGCCAGCAGCTCTCCGGGACCTAAAGGGGATTCACCCCTCCACTTT,CASSSPGPKGDSPLHF
TRBV5-5,-,TRBJ1-3,TRBD1,19,TGTGCCAGCAGCTTTAGGGGATCACAGGGGGCGCTCCCTGGAAACACCATATATTTT,CASSFRGSQGALPGNTIYF
TRBV4-2,-,TRBJ2-1,-,15,TGTGCCAGCAGCCAAGATCTTGGATTTTACAATGAGCAGTTCTTC,CASSQDLGFYNEQFF
TRBV5-1,once,TRBJ1-1,TRBD1,15,TGCGCCAGCAGCTTGGGAACGACAGGGAGTACTGAAGCTTTCTTT,CASSLGTTGSTEAFF
TRBV2,-,TRBJ1-1,TRBD1,15,TGTGCCAGCAGTGAAGCGACAGGGCGGAACACTGAAGCTTTCTTT,CASSEATGRNTEAFF
TRBV7-9,-,TRBJ1-6,-,13,TGTGCCAGCAGCTTAGGCGGGAATTCACCCCTCCACTTT,CASSLGGNSPLHF
TRBV2,-,TRBJ2-7,-,11,TGTGCCAGCTACACAGTGGGCGAGCAGTACTTC,CASYTVGEQYF
TRBV7-9,-,TRBJ2-1,-,15,TGTGCCAGCAGCCCGAGACGCCTTTCCTACAATGAGCAGTTCTTC,CASSPRRLSYNEQFF
TRBV6-5,-,TRBJ1-2,-,14,TGTGCCAGCAGTTACGACGTAGGGCTTTCGGGCTACACCTTC,CASSYDVGLSGYTF
TRBV30,once,TRBJ2-3,TRBD1,14,TGTGCCTGGAGCCGGACAGGTACGGCAGATACGCAGTATTTT,CAWSRTGTADTQYF
TRBV30,-,TRBJ2-1,-,16,TGTGCCTGGAGGTCCTTCCAGGCGGGCGCGTACAATGAGCAGTTCTTC,CAWRSFQAGAYNEQFF
TRBV2,-,TRBJ1-6,-,14,TGTGCCAGCAGTGAAAGGCAGGGAATTTCACCCCTCCACTTT,CASSERQGISPLHF
TRBV6-1,once,TRBJ1-1,TRBD1,14,TGTGCCAGCAGGGGGACAGGGGTTTTCACTGAAGCTTTCTTT,CASRGTGVFTEAFF
TRBV7-9,-,TRBJ2-1,-,14,TGTGCCAGCAGCCCGGGTGTCCCCTACAATGAGCAGTTCTTC,CASSPGVPYNEQFF
TRBV18,-,TRBJ2-2,TRBD2,17,TGTGCCAGCTCACCACCTGGAGCGGGGTCCGGCGCCGGGGAGCTGTTTTTT,CASSPPGAGSGAGELFF
TRBV7-2,-,TRBJ2-3,-,12,TGTGCCAGCAGCCATGACTCAGATACGCAGTATTTT,CASSHDSDTQYF
TRBV2,-,TRBJ2-3,TRBD1,14,TGTGCCAGCGGAGCAACAGGGGACACAGATACGCAGTATTTT,CASGATGDTDTQYF
TRBV2,once,TRBJ2-1,-,15,TGTGCCAGCAGTGAAGGACAGAGCTCCTACAATGAGCAGTTCTTC,CASSEGQSSYNEQFF
TRBV1,-,TRBJ2-5,-,11,TGCACCAGCAGCCAAAAAGAGACCCAGTACTTC,CTSSQKETQYF